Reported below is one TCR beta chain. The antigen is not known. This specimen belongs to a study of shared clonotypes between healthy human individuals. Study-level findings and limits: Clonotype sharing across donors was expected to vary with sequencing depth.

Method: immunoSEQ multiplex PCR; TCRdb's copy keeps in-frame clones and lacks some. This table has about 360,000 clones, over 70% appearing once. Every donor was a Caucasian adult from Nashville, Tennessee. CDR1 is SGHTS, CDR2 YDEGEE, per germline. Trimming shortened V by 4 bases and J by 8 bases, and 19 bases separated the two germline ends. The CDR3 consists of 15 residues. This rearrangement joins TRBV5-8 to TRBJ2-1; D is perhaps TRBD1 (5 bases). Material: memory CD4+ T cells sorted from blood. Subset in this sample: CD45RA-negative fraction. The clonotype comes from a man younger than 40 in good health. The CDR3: CASSPTGRLGDEQFF. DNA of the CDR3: TGTGCCAGCAGCCCTACGGGCAGATTAGGGGATGAGCAGTTCTTC.